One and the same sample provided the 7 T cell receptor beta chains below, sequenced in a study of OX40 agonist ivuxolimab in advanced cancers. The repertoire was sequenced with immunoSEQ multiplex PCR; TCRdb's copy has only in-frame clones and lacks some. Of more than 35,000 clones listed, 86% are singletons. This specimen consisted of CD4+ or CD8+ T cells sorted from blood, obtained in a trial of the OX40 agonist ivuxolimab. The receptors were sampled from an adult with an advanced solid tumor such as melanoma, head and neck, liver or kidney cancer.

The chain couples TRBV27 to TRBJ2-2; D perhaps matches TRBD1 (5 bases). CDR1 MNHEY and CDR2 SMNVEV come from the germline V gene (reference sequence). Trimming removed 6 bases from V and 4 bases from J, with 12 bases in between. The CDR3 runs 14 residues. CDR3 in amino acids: CASRAGMFTGELFF. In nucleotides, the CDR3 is TGTGCCAGCAGGGCAGGGATGTTCACCGGGGAGCTGTTTTTT.

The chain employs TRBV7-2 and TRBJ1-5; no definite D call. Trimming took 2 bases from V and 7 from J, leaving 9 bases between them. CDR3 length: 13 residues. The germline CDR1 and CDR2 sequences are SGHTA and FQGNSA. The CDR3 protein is CASSLPPPQPQHF. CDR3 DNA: TGTGCCAGCAGCTTACCCCCCCCACAGCCCCAGCATTTT.

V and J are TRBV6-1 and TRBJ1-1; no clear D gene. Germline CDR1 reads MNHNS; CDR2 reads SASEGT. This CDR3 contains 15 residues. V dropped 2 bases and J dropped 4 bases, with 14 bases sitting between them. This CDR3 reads CASSESPGTLTEAFF. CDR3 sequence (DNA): TGTGCCAGCAGTGAATCCCCGGGAACCCTCACTGAAGCTTTCTTT.

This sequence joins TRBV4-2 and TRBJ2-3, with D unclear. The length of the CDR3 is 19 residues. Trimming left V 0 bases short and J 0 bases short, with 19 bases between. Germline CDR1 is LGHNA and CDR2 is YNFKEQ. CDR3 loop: CASSQEGQEGLKSTDTQYF. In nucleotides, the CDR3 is TGTGCCAGCAGCCAAGAGGGTCAAGAAGGCCTAAAAAGCACAGATACGCAGTATTTT.

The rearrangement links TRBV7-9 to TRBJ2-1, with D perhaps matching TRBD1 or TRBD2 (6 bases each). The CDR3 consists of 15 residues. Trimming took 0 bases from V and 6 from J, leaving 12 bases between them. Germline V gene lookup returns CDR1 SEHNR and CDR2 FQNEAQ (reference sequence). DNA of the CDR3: TGTGCCAGCAGCTTAGCAGTTGGAGGGGGCAATGAGCAGTTCTTC. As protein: CASSLAVGGGNEQFF.

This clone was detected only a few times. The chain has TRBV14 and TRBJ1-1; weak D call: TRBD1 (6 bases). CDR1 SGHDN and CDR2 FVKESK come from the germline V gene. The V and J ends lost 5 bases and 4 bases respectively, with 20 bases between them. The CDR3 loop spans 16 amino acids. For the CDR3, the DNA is TGTGCCAGCAGCAAAGTTCGGGGGGCCTTGAGCACTGAAGCTTTCTTT. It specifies CASSKVRGALSTEAFF.

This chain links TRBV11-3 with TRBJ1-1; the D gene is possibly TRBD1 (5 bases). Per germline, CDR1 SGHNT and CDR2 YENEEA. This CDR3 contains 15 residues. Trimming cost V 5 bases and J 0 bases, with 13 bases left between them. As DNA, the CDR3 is TGTGCCAGCAGCCGTCGGGGCGGATTGAACACTGAAGCTTTCTTT. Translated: CASSRRGGLNTEAFF.